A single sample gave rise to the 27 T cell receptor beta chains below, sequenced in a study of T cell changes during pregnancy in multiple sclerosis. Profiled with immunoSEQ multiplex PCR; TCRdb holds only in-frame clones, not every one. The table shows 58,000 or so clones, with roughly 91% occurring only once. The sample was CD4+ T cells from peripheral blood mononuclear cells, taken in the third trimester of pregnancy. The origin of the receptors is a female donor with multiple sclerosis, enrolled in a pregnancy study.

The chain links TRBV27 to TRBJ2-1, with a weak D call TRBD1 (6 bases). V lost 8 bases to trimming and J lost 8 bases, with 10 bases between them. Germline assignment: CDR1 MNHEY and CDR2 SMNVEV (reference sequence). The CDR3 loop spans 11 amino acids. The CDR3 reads CASSRGYEQFF. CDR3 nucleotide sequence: TGTGCCAGCTCGAGGGGGTATGAGCAGTTCTTC.

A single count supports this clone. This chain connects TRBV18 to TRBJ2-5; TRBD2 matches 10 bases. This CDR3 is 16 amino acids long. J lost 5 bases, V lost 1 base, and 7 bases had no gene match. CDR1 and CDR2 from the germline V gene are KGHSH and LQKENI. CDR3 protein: CASSPRLAGAGETQYF. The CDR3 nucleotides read TGTGCCAGCTCACCACGGCTAGCGGGGGCCGGTGAGACCCAGTACTTC.

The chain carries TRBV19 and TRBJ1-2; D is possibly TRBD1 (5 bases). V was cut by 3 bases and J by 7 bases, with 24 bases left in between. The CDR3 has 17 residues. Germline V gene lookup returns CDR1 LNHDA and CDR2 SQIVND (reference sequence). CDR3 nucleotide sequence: TGTGCCAGTAGTATCAAGTTTCGGGCGGGACTCTTTCTTGGCTACACCTTC. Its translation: CASSIKFRAGLFLGYTF.

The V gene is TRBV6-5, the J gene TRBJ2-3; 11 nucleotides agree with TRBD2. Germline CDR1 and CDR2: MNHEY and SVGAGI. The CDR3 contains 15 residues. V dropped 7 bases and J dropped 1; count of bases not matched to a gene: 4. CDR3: CASTLAGGGTDTQYF. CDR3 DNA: TGTGCCAGCACTCTAGCGGGGGGCGGCACAGATACGCAGTATTTT.

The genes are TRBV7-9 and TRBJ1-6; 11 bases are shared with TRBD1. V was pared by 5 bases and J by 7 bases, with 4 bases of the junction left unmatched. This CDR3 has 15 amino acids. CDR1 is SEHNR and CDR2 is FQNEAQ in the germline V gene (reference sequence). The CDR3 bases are TGTGCCAGCAGCCCCGGGACAGGGGGGAATTCACCCCTCCACTTT. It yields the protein CASSPGTGGNSPLHF.

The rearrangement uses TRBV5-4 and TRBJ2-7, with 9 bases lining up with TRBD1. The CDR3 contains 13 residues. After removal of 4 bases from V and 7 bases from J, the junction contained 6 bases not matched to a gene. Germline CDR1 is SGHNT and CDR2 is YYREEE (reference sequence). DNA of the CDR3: TGTGCCAGCAGCCAGCTACAGGGGGCGGAGCAGTACTTC. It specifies CASSQLQGAEQYF.

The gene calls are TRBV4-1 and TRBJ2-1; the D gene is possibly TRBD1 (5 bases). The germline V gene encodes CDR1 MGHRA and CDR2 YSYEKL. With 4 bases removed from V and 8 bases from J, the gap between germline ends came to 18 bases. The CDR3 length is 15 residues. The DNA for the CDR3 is TGCGCCAGCAGCCGCATCTCTGCCAGGGAACATGAGCAGTTCTTC. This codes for CASSRISAREHEQFF.

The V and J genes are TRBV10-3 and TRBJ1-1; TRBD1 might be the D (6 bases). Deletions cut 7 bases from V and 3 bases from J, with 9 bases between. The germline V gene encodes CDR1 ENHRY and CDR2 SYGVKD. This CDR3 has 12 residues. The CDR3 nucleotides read TGTGCCATCACAGGGGTGGACACTGAAGCTTTCTTT. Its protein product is CAITGVDTEAFF.

The CDR3 coding sequence is TGTGCCAGTAGTATGGGGACAGCCCATAATTCACCCCTCCACTTT. Translation gives CASSMGTAHNSPLHF. This sequence joins TRBV19 and TRBJ1-6; TRBD1 aligns across 7 bases. J was trimmed by 5 bases and V by 3 bases; bases with no gene match: 4. CDR1 is LNHDA and CDR2 is SQIVND in the germline V gene (reference sequence). The CDR3 has 15 residues.

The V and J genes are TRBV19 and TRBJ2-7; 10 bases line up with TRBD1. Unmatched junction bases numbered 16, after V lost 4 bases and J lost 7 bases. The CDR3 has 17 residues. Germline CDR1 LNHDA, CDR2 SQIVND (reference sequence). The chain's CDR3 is CASSSFPGTGAAREQYF. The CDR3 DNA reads TGTGCCAGTAGTAGCTTTCCCGGGACAGGGGCCGCCCGGGAGCAGTACTTC.

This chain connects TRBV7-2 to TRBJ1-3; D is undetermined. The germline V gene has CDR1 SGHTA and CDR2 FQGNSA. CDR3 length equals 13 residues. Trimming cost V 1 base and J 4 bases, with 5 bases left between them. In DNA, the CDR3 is TGTGCCAGCAGCTTAGTCTTCGGAAACACCATATATTTT. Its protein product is CASSLVFGNTIYF.

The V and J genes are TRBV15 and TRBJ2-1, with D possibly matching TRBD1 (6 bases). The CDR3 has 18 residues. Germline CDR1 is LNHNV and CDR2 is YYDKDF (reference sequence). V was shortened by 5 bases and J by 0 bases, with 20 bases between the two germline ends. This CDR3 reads CATSRTETGPSSYNEQFF. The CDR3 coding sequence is TGTGCCACCAGCCGGACGGAGACAGGACCCAGCTCCTACAATGAGCAGTTCTTC.

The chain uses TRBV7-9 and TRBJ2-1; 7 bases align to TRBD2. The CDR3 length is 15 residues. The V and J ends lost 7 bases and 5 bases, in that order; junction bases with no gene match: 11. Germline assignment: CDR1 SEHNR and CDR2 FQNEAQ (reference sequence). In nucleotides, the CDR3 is TGTGCCAGCACGCCGGTAGCGGGTCTAAACAATGAGCAGTTCTTC. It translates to CASTPVAGLNNEQFF.

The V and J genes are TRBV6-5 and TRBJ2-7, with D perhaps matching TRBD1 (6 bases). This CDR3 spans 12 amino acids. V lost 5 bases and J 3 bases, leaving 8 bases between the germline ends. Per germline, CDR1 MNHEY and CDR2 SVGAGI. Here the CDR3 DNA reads TGTGCCAGCAGTCAGACAGGCTACGAGCAGTACTTC. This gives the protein CASSQTGYEQYF.

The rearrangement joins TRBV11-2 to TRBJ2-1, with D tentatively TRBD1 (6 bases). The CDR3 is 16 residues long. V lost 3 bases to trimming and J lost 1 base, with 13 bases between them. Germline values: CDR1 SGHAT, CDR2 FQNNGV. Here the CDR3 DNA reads TGTGCCAGCAGCTTGTACGGGACACGATCCTACAATGAGCAGTTCTTC. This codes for CASSLYGTRSYNEQFF.

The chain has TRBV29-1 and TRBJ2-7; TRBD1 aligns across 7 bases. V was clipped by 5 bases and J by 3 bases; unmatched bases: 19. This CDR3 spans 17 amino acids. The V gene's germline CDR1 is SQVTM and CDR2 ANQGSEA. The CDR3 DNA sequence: TGCAGCGTTCGAACTGGAGTTTCTGGTCAGGGGGTCTACGAGCAGTACTTC. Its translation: CSVRTGVSGQGVYEQYF.

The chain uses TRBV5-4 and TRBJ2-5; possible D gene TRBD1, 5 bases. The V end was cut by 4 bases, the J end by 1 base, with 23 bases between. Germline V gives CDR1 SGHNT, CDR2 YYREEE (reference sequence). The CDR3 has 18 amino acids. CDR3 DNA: TGTGCCAGCAGCCCGCCCTTAACCAGCCAAGGGGTCCAAGAGACCCAGTACTTC. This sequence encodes CASSPPLTSQGVQETQYF.

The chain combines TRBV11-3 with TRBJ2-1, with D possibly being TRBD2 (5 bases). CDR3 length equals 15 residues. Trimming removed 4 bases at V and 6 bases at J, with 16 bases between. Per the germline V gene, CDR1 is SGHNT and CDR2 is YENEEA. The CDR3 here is CASSSLAAGLNEQFF. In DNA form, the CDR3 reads TGTGCCAGCAGCTCCCTGGCGGCGGGCCTCAATGAGCAGTTCTTC. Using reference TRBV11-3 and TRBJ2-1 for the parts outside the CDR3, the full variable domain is EAGVVQSPRYKIIEKKQPVAFWCNPISGHNTLYWYLQNLGQGPELLIRYENEEAVDDSQLPKDRFSAERLKGVDSTLKIQPAELGDSAVYLCASSSLAAGLNEQFFGPGTRLTVL.

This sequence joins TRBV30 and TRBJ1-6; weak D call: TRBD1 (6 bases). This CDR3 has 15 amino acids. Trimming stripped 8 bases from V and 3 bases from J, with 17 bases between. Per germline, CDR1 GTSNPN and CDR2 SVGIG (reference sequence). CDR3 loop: CAQKNGTHYNSPLHF. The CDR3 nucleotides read TGTGCCCAGAAGAACGGGACACACTATAATTCACCCCTCCACTTT.

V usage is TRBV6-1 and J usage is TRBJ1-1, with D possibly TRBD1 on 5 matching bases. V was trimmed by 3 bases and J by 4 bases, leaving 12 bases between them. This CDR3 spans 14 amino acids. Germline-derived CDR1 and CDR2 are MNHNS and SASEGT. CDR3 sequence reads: CASSDQGRTTEAFF. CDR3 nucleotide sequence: TGTGCCAGCAGTGATCAGGGCCGGACCACTGAAGCTTTCTTT.

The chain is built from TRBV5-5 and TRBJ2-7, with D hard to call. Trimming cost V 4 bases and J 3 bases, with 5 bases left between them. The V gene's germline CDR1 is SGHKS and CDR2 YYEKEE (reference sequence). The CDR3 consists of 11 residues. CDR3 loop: CASSRVYEQYF. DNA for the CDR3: TGTGCCAGCAGCCGGGTCTACGAGCAGTACTTC.

Written as DNA, the CDR3 is TGTGCCAGCAGCCTAGCGGTGGAAGAGCAGTTCTTC. This gives the protein CASSLAVEEQFF. This chain uses TRBV5-4 with TRBJ2-1, with 7 positions matching TRBD2. Trimming took 4 bases from V and 10 from J; bases not matched to a gene: 5. This CDR3 spans 12 amino acids. The germline gives CDR1 SGHNT, CDR2 YYREEE (reference sequence).

As DNA, the CDR3 is TGCGCCAGCAGCTTGGAACTCCTCAACACAGATACGCAGTATTTT. It encodes CASSLELLNTDTQYF. The chain has TRBV5-1 and TRBJ2-3; D not certain. V lost 0 bases, J lost 2 bases, and 10 bases lay in between. This CDR3 region has 15 residues. CDR1 and CDR2 from the germline V gene are SGHRS and YFSETQ.

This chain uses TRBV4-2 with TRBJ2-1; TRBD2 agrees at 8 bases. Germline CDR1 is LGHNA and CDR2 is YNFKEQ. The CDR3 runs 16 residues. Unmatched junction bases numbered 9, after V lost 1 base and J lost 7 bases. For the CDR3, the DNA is TGTGCCAGCAGCCAAGCGGCCGGGGGGGCTGAAAATGAGCAGTTCTTC. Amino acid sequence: CASSQAAGGAENEQFF.

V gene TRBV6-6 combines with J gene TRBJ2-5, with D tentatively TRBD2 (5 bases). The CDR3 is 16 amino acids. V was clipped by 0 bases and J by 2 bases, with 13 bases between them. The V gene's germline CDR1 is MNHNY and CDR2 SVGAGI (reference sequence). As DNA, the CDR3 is TGTGCCAGCAGTTACTCGGTGGGGAGCCCTCAAGAGACCCAGTACTTC. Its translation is CASSYSVGSPQETQYF.

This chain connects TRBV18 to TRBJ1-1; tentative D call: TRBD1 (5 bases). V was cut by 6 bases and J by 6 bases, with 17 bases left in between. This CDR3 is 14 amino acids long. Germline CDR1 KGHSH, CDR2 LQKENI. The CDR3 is CASSSGGVGPEAFF. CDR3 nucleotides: TGTGCCAGCTCCTCGGGAGGGGTGGGGCCTGAAGCTTTCTTT.

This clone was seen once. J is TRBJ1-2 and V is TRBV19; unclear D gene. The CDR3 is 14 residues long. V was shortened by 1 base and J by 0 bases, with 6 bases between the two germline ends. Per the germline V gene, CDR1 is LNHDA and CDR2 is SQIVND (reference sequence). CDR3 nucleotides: TGTGCCAGTAGTATAGCAGGTCCTAACTATGGCTACACCTTC. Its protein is CASSIAGPNYGYTF. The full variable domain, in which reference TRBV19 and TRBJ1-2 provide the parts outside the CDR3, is DGGITQSPKYLFRKEGQNVTLSCEQNLNHDAMYWYRQDPGQGLRLIYYSQIVNDFQKGDIAEGYSVSREKKESFPLTVTSAQKNPTAFYLCASSIAGPNYGYTFGSGTRLTVV.